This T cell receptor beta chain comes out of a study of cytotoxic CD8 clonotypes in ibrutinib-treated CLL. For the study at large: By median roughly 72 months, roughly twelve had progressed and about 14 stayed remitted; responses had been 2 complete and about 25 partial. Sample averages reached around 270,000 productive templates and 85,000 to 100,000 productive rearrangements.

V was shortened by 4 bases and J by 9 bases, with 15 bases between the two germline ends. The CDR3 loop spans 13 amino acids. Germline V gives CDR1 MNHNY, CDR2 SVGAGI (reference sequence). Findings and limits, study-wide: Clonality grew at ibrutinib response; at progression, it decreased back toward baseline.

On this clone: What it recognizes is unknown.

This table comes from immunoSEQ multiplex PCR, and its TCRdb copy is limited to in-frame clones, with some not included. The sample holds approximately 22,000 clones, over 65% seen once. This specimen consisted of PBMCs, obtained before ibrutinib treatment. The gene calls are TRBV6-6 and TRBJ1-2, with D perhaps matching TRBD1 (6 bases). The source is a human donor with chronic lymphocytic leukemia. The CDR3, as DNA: TGTGCCAGCAGTTTCCAGTCCGGGGGCCGCTACACCTTC. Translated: CASSFQSGGRYTF.